A selection of T cell receptor beta chains follows, all from one sample in a study of T cell repertoires in cytomegalovirus infection. Their recognized antigens are unknown. TCRdb processed the reads anew with MiXCR; each CDR3 protein has one entry. The sample lists hundreds of thousands of distinct CDR3 sequences, around a third occurring once. This specimen consisted of cultured CD8+ T cells from PBMCs, obtained from culture after CMV antigen stimulation. These receptors came from a human donor in good health (CMV status not recorded). Some clones in this sample may be carry-over from other donors' samples. The CDR3 runs from the conserved cysteine through the conserved F or W. D genes are given only for firm matches. The size of a clone is reported for some rows only, either as once, few or many, or as a class for expanded clones.

D,J,V,size,CDR3,DNA
NA,TRBJ1-6,TRBV6-2/TRBV6-3,NA,CASSFQVSGSPLHF,TGTGCCAGCAGTTTCCAGGTATCGGGTTCACCCCTCCACTTT
TRBD1,TRBJ2-1,TRBV15,few,CATSRTGIDEQFF,TGTGCCACCAGCAGGACAGGGATCGATGAGCAGTTCTTC
TRBD2,TRBJ2-5,TRBV6-5,few,CASSYRPGLGEPQYF,TGTGCCAGCAGTTACCGTCCGGGACTAGGGGAGCCCCAGTACTTC
NA,TRBJ2-3,TRBV7-6,few,CASTSRRVPTDTQYF,TGTGCCAGCACTTCCCGACGAGTGCCCACAGATACGCAGTATTTT
NA,TRBJ1-2,TRBV6-5,NA,CASSGAPANYGYTF,TGTGCCAGCTCTGGCGCCCCAGCAAACTATGGCTACACCTTC
TRBD1,TRBJ2-5,TRBV12-5,NA,CASGGDSQETQYF,TGTGCTAGTGGTGGGGACAGTCAAGAGACCCAGTACTTC
TRBD2,TRBJ2-2,TRBV15,NA,CATSVGGGPTGELFF,TGTGCCACCTCTGTCGGCGGGGGGCCCACCGGGGAGCTGTTTTTT
TRBD1,TRBJ1-1,TRBV7-9,few,CASSSLGGQGYEPTEAFF,TGTGCCAGCAGCTCTCTGGGGGGACAGGGGTATGAACCCACTGAAGCTTTCTTT
NA,TRBJ1-1,TRBV5-4,NA,CASSLDRRDGEAFF,TGTGCCAGCAGCTTGGACCGCCGGGACGGGGAAGCTTTCTTT
NA,TRBJ1-2,TRBV7-2,many,CASSLGGPNGYTF,TGTGCCAGCAGCTTAGGGGGACCGAACGGCTACACCTTC
NA,TRBJ1-2,TRBV5-4,few,CASSLDVIYGYTF,TGTGCCAGCAGCTTGGATGTAATCTATGGCTACACCTTC
TRBD1,TRBJ2-3,TRBV23-1,NA,CASSHPTGTGGSNTQYF,TGCGCCAGCAGTCATCCCACCGGGACAGGGGGCTCGAATACGCAGTATTTT
TRBD1,TRBJ1-4,TRBV7-9,few,CASSAPGQGKEKLFF,TGTGCCAGCAGCGCCCCGGGACAGGGGAAAGAAAAACTGTTTTTT
NA,TRBJ2-1,TRBV7-6,few,CASSDPQGYNEQFF,TGTGCCAGCAGCGACCCCCAGGGGTACAATGAGCAGTTCTTC
TRBD2,TRBJ2-3,TRBV20-1,NA,CIPPAVLAGPTDTQYF,TGCATCCCTCCTGCGGTACTAGCGGGGCCCACAGATACGCAGTATTTT
NA,TRBJ1-1,TRBV6-1,few,CASSGRDALGDVEAFF,TGTGCCAGCAGTGGACGGGATGCCCTTGGAGATGTAGAAGCTTTCTTT
NA,TRBJ1-2,TRBV20-1,few,CSAAASNYGYTF,TGCAGTGCTGCCGCTTCTAACTATGGCTACACCTTC
TRBD2,TRBJ2-1,TRBV27,NA,CASQGGGYNEQFF,TGTGCCAGCCAGGGCGGGGGTTACAATGAGCAGTTCTTC
NA,TRBJ2-3,TRBV19,few,CASSMAGSETYTQYF,TGTGCCAGTAGTATGGCAGGGTCGGAAACCTATACGCAGTATTTT
NA,TRBJ2-1,TRBV27,few,CASSLSVGTRNEQFF,TGTGCCAGCAGTTTATCGGTCGGTACTAGGAATGAGCAGTTCTTC
NA,TRBJ2-3,TRBV27,NA,CASRVTYSQGTDTQYF,TGTGCCAGCAGGGTAACGTACAGCCAAGGCACAGATACGCAGTATTTT
NA,TRBJ2-6,TRBV9,NA,CVSSIAGDPRLSGANVLTF,TGTGTCAGCAGCATTGCAGGGGATCCACGCCTCTCTGGGGCCAACGTCCTGACTTTC
NA,TRBJ1-2,TRBV6-2/TRBV6-3,many,CASSDTANYGYTF,TGTGCCAGCAGTGATACAGCTAACTATGGCTACACCTTC
TRBD2,TRBJ2-5,TRBV7-8,many,CASSPFGAGVQETQYF,TGTGCCAGCAGCCCCTTCGGAGCGGGGGTGCAAGAGACCCAGTACTTC
TRBD1,TRBJ1-2,TRBV25-1,many,CASSEWGQKAYGYTF,TGTGCCAGCAGTGAATGGGGACAGAAAGCTTATGGCTACACCTTC
NA,TRBJ2-6,TRBV6-1,NA,CASSEQVSGANVLTF,TGTGCCAGCAGTGAACAGGTCTCTGGGGCCAACGTCCTGACTTTC
NA,TRBJ2-2,TRBV7-8,many,CASSLHSLRDTGTGELFF,TGTGCCAGCAGCTTACATTCTCTCCGGGACACCGGCACCGGGGAGCTGTTTTTT
NA,TRBJ1-4,TRBV5-6,NA,CAGSPLRTRNEKLFF,TGTGCCGGCTCTCCGCTGAGGACAAGAAATGAAAAACTGTTTTTT
NA,TRBJ2-1,TRBV28,few,CASSPRMDEQFF,TGTGCCAGCAGTCCCCGTATGGATGAGCAGTTCTTC
TRBD2,TRBJ2-2,TRBV6-1,NA,CASRGGVSGGGNTGELFF,TGTGCCAGCAGGGGGGGGGTTAGCGGGGGAGGAAACACCGGGGAGCTGTTTTTT
TRBD2,TRBJ2-3,TRBV2,NA,CASSDSLAGSTDTQYF,TGTGCCAGCAGTGATTCGTTAGCGGGGAGCACAGATACGCAGTATTTT
NA,TRBJ2-3,TRBV7-9,many,CASSPRSGPSTDTQYF,TGTGCCAGCAGCCCCCGTAGCGGCCCTAGCACAGATACGCAGTATTTT
NA,TRBJ1-1,TRBV5-6,few,CASSVGGEAFF,TGTGCCAGCAGCGTTGGAGGTGAAGCTTTCTTT
TRBD1,TRBJ1-2,TRBV4-1,few,CASSQTGKVYGYTF,TGCGCCAGCAGCCAGACAGGGAAGGTCTATGGCTACACCTTC
NA,TRBJ1-2,TRBV6-2/TRBV6-3,NA,CASSYSIGPDTLYGYTF,TGTGCCAGCAGTTACTCGATTGGTCCGGATACTCTCTATGGCTACACCTTC
NA,TRBJ2-2,TRBV7-9,few,CASSLFSGASEGELFF,TGTGCCAGCAGCTTATTTTCGGGGGCCTCCGAGGGGGAGCTGTTTTTT
NA,TRBJ2-7,TRBV27,few,CASRNNPYEQYF,TGTGCCAGCAGGAATAATCCCTACGAGCAGTACTTC
NA,TRBJ1-3,TRBV28,NA,CTSSSASGNTIYF,TGTACCAGCAGTTCCGCTTCTGGAAACACCATATATTTT
TRBD2,TRBJ2-7,TRBV29-1,NA,CSVVGGGTSYEQYF,TGCAGCGTTGTTGGCGGGGGGACCTCCTACGAGCAGTACTTC
NA,TRBJ1-1,TRBV7-8,many,CASSLAWLNTEAFF,TGTGCCAGCAGCTTAGCGTGGTTGAACACTGAAGCTTTCTTT
NA,TRBJ1-1,TRBV6-1,NA,CASVEDTSMNTEAFF,TGTGCCAGCGTAGAGGACACTTCAATGAACACTGAAGCTTTCTTT
TRBD1,TRBJ2-1,TRBV5-6,NA,CASRPGTVVNEQFF,TGTGCCAGCAGGCCCGGGACAGTGGTAAATGAGCAGTTCTTC
NA,TRBJ2-4,TRBV29-1,NA,CSVEGLGQDVKNIQYF,TGCAGCGTTGAAGGTTTGGGCCAGGATGTCAAAAACATTCAGTACTTC
NA,TRBJ1-4,TRBV7-8,NA,CASRAGRGSNEKLFF,TGTGCCAGCAGGGCCGGGAGGGGATCTAATGAAAAACTGTTTTTT
NA,TRBJ1-1,TRBV7-8,NA,CASTGVGGVGTEAFF,TGTGCCAGCACTGGGGTTGGGGGAGTAGGCACTGAAGCTTTCTTT
TRBD2,TRBJ2-2,TRBV27,NA,CASTLAVNTGELFF,TGTGCCAGCACGCTAGCGGTGAACACCGGGGAGCTGTTTTTT
TRBD1,TRBJ1-2,TRBV20-1,NA,CSAIDRGGYGYTF,TGCAGTGCGATAGACAGGGGAGGCTATGGCTACACCTTC
TRBD2,TRBJ2-5,TRBV12-3/TRBV12-4,NA,CASSFEVAGGPTQETPYF,TGTGCCAGCAGTTTTGAGGTAGCGGGGGGGCCGACCCAAGAGACCCCGTACTTC
NA,TRBJ1-5,TRBV7-6,NA,CASRLANQPQHF,TGTGCCAGCCGACTAGCTAATCAGCCCCAGCATTTT
NA,TRBJ2-3,TRBV7-6,NA,CASLLATDTQYF,TGTGCCAGCTTGCTAGCGACAGATACGCAGTATTTT
NA,TRBJ2-3,TRBV27,NA,CASSIGLPTDTQYF,TGTGCCAGCAGTATCGGACTACCCACAGATACGCAGTATTTT
NA,TRBJ1-4,TRBV6-5,NA,CASSYSGGEHEKLFF,TGTGCCAGCAGTTACTCGGGAGGGGAGCATGAAAAACTGTTTTTT